This T cell receptor (beta chain) appears in the sequencing data of a study of cytomegalovirus exposure and HLA in healthy donors. Study-level results: Earlier analysis found most TCR beta V segments productive about 87% or about 30% of the time. The authors enumerated under 200 TCR beta chains as linked to cytomegalovirus. A few CMV-associated chains were confirmed in vitro to be specific for CMV antigens.

CDR1 and CDR2 from the germline V gene are LGHNA and YNFKEQ. With 0 bases removed from V and 9 bases from J, the gap between germline ends came to 9 bases. The CDR3 spans 13 residues. This cohort consisted of healthy bone marrow donors. PCR involved 60 Vbeta and 13 Jbeta primers. Clones were sequenced by immunoSEQ multiplex PCR, and TCRdb holds only the in-frame ones, with some missing. Of 150,000 to 200,000 clones listed, 82% are singletons. Regarding this clone: Its antigen remains unidentified.

The material sequenced was PBMCs. The receptor comes from a girl between 2 and 10 years old in good health and CMV-seropositive. J is TRBJ2-1 and V is TRBV4-2; no clear D. CDR3 in amino acids: CASSQEFGTEQFF. The CDR3 nucleotides are TGTGCCAGCAGCCAAGAATTTGGCACTGAGCAGTTCTTC.